This T cell receptor (beta chain) was sequenced in a study of blood T cell repertoires in COVID-19. Study members were between about 18 and 89 years old and lived in 24 US regions. CDR1 and CDR2 from the germline V gene are SGHDT and YYEEEE. The CDR3 has 14 residues. V lost 3 bases to trimming and J lost 4 bases, with 11 bases between them. Per the original methods: Estimates of nucleated cell counts were drawn from the amplification of reference gene primers. Profiled with immunoSEQ multiplex PCR; TCRdb holds only in-frame clones, not every one. Clone size and the V and J calls come from that table; the DNA yielded D and trimming. In the table there are about 350,000 clones, around 87% of which are singletons.

The source is a woman aged 25 to 39 who had recovered from COVID-19. V and J are TRBV5-6 and TRBJ1-3; no reliable D call. Sequenced material: PBMCs or T cells enriched from blood (not recorded which). CDR3 nucleotides: TGTGCCAGCAGCTCCACTCAACAGGGAAACACCATATATTTT. Amino acids: CASSSTQQGNTIYF.